These T cell receptor beta chains were read from a single sample in a study of blood T cell repertoires in COVID-19. Here immunoSEQ multiplex PCR was the method, and the copy in TCRdb shows in-frame clones only, minus some. Of fewer than 400,000 clones listed, 88% are singletons. Sequences were obtained from PBMCs or T cells enriched from blood (not recorded which). Receptors originate from a man under 40 who had recovered from COVID-19. Each CDR3 is given with its conserved first and last residue. The D gene is left open where the match is weak. Clone size, where shown, is once, few, many, or a class for clones that have expanded.

V gene,clone size,J gene,D gene,CDR3 DNA,CDR3 protein
TRBV5-4,NA,TRBJ2-3,TRBD2,TGTGCCAGCAGCTTAGTGATGACTAGCGGGGGGCGGGATACGCAGTATTTT,CASSLVMTSGGRDTQYF
TRBV11-2,NA,TRBJ2-7,TRBD2,TGTGCCAGCAGCTTAGTCGGGGGGGCAACCTACGAGCAGTACTTC,CASSLVGGATYEQYF
TRBV5-1,NA,TRBJ2-2,TRBD1,TGCGCCAGCAGAATGGACAGGGAAGGGGAGCTGTTTTTT,CASRMDREGELFF
TRBV11-3,NA,TRBJ2-5,NA,TGTGCCAGCAGCTACTCCCACGGGGTCCAAGAGACCCAGTACTTC,CASSYSHGVQETQYF
TRBV28,NA,TRBJ2-1,NA,TGTGCCAGCAGCCCCCTCGGGTATGAGCAGTTCTTC,CASSPLGYEQFF
TRBV5-1,NA,TRBJ2-5,TRBD2,TGCGCCAGCAGCTTGGCCCGGACTAGCGGGGGGTATCTCCAAGAGACCCAGTACTTC,CASSLARTSGGYLQETQYF
TRBV27,once,TRBJ2-1,NA,TGTGCCAGCAGTTTATCCAATGGGGGGTTCCCCAATGAGCAGTTCTTC,CASSLSNGGFPNEQFF
TRBV10-3,NA,TRBJ2-1,NA,TGTGCCATCAGTGGTGGGCAGGGGTTAAAAAATGAGCAGTTCTTC,CAISGGQGLKNEQFF
TRBV19,NA,TRBJ2-1,NA,TGTGCCAGTAGTGCAGCTAGATACAATGAGCAGTTCTTC,CASSAARYNEQFF
TRBV2,NA,TRBJ2-1,TRBD2,TGTGCCAGCAGTGAGTCGACTAGCGGGTTATACAATGAGCAGTTCTTC,CASSESTSGLYNEQFF
TRBV3-1/TRBV3-2,NA,TRBJ2-1,TRBD2,TGTGCCAGCACGCCCGGGACTAGCGGGACCTACAATGAGCAGTTCTTC,CASTPGTSGTYNEQFF
TRBV6-2/TRBV6-3,once,TRBJ2-5,NA,TGTGCCAGCAGTTATCGGACAGAAGAGACCCAGTACTTC,CASSYRTEETQYF
TRBV28,NA,TRBJ1-4,TRBD1,TGTGCCAGCAGTTTCCAGGGGGCGGTCACTAATGAAAAACTGTTTTTT,CASSFQGAVTNEKLFF
TRBV7-8,NA,TRBJ2-6,NA,TGTGCCAGCAGCTTAGCGCGTCCGGAGCCTTCTGGGGCCAACGTCCTGACTTTC,CASSLARPEPSGANVLTF
TRBV11-2,NA,TRBJ2-3,TRBD1,TGTGCCAGCAGCTCCGGACAGGGTGTGTATTTT,CASSSGQGVYF
TRBV5-1,few,TRBJ1-1,NA,TGCGCCAGCAGTGGATTTTCGGGAACTGAAGCTTTCTTT,CASSGFSGTEAFF
TRBV20-1,NA,TRBJ1-2,TRBD1,TGCAGTGCTGGTGTGACAGGGAATGGCTACACCTTC,CSAGVTGNGYTF
TRBV10-3,NA,TRBJ2-7,NA,TGTGCCATCAACCAAACCACGGGACTCCTATCCTACGAGCAGTACTTC,CAINQTTGLLSYEQYF